Included here is one T cell receptor beta chain sequence, with context. The sample originates from a study of beta chain features in type 1 diabetes. CDR3 length: 14 amino acids. CDR1 MDHEN and CDR2 SYDVKM come from the germline V gene. The V and J ends lost 2 bases and 3 bases, in that order; junction bases with no gene match: 2. TCRB transcripts that were expressed got sequenced, as all of the isolated RNA had been reverse transcribed. TCRdb's table, derived via immunoSEQ multiplex PCR, lists solely in-frame clones and lacks some. The sample yields around 240,000 clones, roughly 70% seen once. This clonotype originated in a man aged 25-45 years in good health. Sequencing was performed on naive CD4+ T cells from blood. This sequence joins TRBV28 and TRBJ2-7; 9 bases fit TRBD2. In nucleotides, the CDR3 is TGTGCCAGCAGTTTACAAGCGGGGGGCTACGAGCAGTACTTC. Translating gives CASSLQAGGYEQYF.